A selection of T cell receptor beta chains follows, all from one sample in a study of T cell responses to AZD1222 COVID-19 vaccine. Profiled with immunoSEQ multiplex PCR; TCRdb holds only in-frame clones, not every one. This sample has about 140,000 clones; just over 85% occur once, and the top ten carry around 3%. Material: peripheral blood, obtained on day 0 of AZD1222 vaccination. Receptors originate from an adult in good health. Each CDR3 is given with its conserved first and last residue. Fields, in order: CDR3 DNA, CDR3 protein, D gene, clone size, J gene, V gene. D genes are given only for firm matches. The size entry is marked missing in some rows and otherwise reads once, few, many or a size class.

CDR3nt: TGTGCCAGCATGGTGGGGAACACTGAAGCTTTCTTT
CDR3aa: CASMVGNTEAFF
d_gene: -
abundance: -
j_gene: TRBJ1-1
v_gene: TRBV27

CDR3nt: TGTGCCAGCAGTTTCGGACAGACTGAAGCTTTCTTT
CDR3aa: CASSFGQTEAFF
d_gene: -
abundance: -
j_gene: TRBJ1-1
v_gene: TRBV12-3/TRBV12-4

CDR3nt: TGTGCCAGCCTGGCGTATTTGAACACTGAAGCTTTCTTT
CDR3aa: CASLAYLNTEAFF
d_gene: -
abundance: -
j_gene: TRBJ1-1
v_gene: TRBV6-5

CDR3nt: TGTGCCAGCTCACCCCAGGGGGACTATGGCTACACCTTC
CDR3aa: CASSPQGDYGYTF
d_gene: TRBD1
abundance: -
j_gene: TRBJ1-2
v_gene: TRBV18

CDR3nt: TGTGCCAGCAGTTACCGGACTAGCGGGAGGTTGCGCGAGCAGTACTTC
CDR3aa: CASSYRTSGRLREQYF
d_gene: TRBD2
abundance: -
j_gene: TRBJ2-7
v_gene: TRBV6-5

CDR3nt: TGTGCCAGCAGCTTAGATCGGTCAGGGGGCATGAACTTC
CDR3aa: CASSLDRSGGMNF
d_gene: TRBD1
abundance: once
j_gene: TRBJ2-4
v_gene: TRBV11-2

CDR3nt: TGTGCCAGCAGTGCGGGAGACACAGATACGCAGTATTTT
CDR3aa: CASSAGDTDTQYF
d_gene: -
abundance: -
j_gene: TRBJ2-3
v_gene: TRBV6-4

CDR3nt: TGTGCCAGCAGCCACGCAGGCTCTGGCTACACCTTC
CDR3aa: CASSHAGSGYTF
d_gene: -
abundance: -
j_gene: TRBJ1-2
v_gene: TRBV7-8

CDR3nt: TGCAGCGTCGAAGGGACAGCGGACACTGAAGCTTTCTTT
CDR3aa: CSVEGTADTEAFF
d_gene: TRBD1
abundance: -
j_gene: TRBJ1-1
v_gene: TRBV29-1

CDR3nt: TGTGCCAGCAGTTTCGATAGGGCAGGCGCCTACTATGGCTACACCTTC
CDR3aa: CASSFDRAGAYYGYTF
d_gene: -
abundance: -
j_gene: TRBJ1-2
v_gene: TRBV27

CDR3nt: TGTGCCAGCAGCCACCCTGCCCGGACAGCCAACCCCGGAGCTTTCTTT
CDR3aa: CASSHPARTANPGAFF
d_gene: -
abundance: -
j_gene: TRBJ1-1
v_gene: TRBV28

CDR3nt: TGTGCCAGCAGTTTACAGGGTGAGGGCTATGGCTACACCTTC
CDR3aa: CASSLQGEGYGYTF
d_gene: -
abundance: -
j_gene: TRBJ1-2
v_gene: TRBV27

CDR3nt: TGTGCCAGCAGTTTGCGAGGCGGCTACACCTTC
CDR3aa: CASSLRGGYTF
d_gene: -
abundance: once
j_gene: TRBJ1-2
v_gene: TRBV5-4

CDR3nt: TGTGCCAGCAGCGTCGGGGATCCCGGACCTCCCTACGAGCAGTACTTC
CDR3aa: CASSVGDPGPPYEQYF
d_gene: -
abundance: -
j_gene: TRBJ2-7
v_gene: TRBV9

CDR3nt: TGTGCCAGCAGAGGGGACTACCGAATGACCCAGTACTTC
CDR3aa: CASRGDYRMTQYF
d_gene: TRBD2
abundance: -
j_gene: TRBJ2-5
v_gene: TRBV7-2

CDR3nt: TGTGCCAGCAGTTACACCGGCCATGAGCAGTTCTTC
CDR3aa: CASSYTGHEQFF
d_gene: -
abundance: -
j_gene: TRBJ2-1
v_gene: TRBV6-5

CDR3nt: TGTGCCAGCAGAAGGGCCCGGGGGGAGACCCAGTACTTC
CDR3aa: CASRRARGETQYF
d_gene: -
abundance: -
j_gene: TRBJ2-5
v_gene: TRBV6-5

CDR3nt: TGTGCCTGGGAACAGGGCTCTGGCTACACCTTC
CDR3aa: CAWEQGSGYTF
d_gene: -
abundance: -
j_gene: TRBJ1-2
v_gene: TRBV30

CDR3nt: TGTGCCAGCAGCTTATATACTGCAAATGAGCAGTTCTTC
CDR3aa: CASSLYTANEQFF
d_gene: -
abundance: -
j_gene: TRBJ2-1
v_gene: TRBV11-3

CDR3nt: TGCGCCAGCAGGCCAGGACTAGTTGCCTACAATGAGCAGTTCTTC
CDR3aa: CASRPGLVAYNEQFF
d_gene: TRBD2
abundance: -
j_gene: TRBJ2-1
v_gene: TRBV5-1

CDR3nt: TGTGCCAGCAGTCGATTCGTGGGCGGGACTAGCGGGAACGAGCAGTACTTC
CDR3aa: CASSRFVGGTSGNEQYF
d_gene: TRBD2
abundance: many
j_gene: TRBJ2-7
v_gene: TRBV6-6

CDR3nt: TGTGCCAGCAGCTTAGCGGGGAGATGGTACTTTTTGTCGCAGTTCTTC
CDR3aa: CASSLAGRWYFLSQFF
d_gene: -
abundance: -
j_gene: TRBJ2-1
v_gene: TRBV7-4

CDR3nt: TGTGCCAGCTCACAACAGGGAAGGAGCACAGATACGCAGTATTTT
CDR3aa: CASSQQGRSTDTQYF
d_gene: -
abundance: once
j_gene: TRBJ2-3
v_gene: TRBV18

CDR3nt: TGTGCCATCAGTGAGTCGAGGACAGGTGAATATGGCTACACCTTC
CDR3aa: CAISESRTGEYGYTF
d_gene: TRBD1
abundance: -
j_gene: TRBJ1-2
v_gene: TRBV10-3

CDR3nt: TGTGCCAGCAGCCAATTGCGGACCCAGTACTTC
CDR3aa: CASSQLRTQYF
d_gene: -
abundance: -
j_gene: TRBJ2-5
v_gene: TRBV14

CDR3nt: TGTGCCAGCATCCTGGGGTCTCCTTCCTACGAGCAGTACTTC
CDR3aa: CASILGSPSYEQYF
d_gene: -
abundance: -
j_gene: TRBJ2-7
v_gene: TRBV7-2

CDR3nt: TGTGCCAGCAGTAGCACGACTAGCGGAATTCCGGGTTATACGCAGTATTTT
CDR3aa: CASSSTTSGIPGYTQYF
d_gene: TRBD2
abundance: once
j_gene: TRBJ2-3
v_gene: TRBV27

CDR3nt: TGTGCCAGTAGTACATACGGGACAGGGTTCTTC
CDR3aa: CASSTYGTGFF
d_gene: TRBD1
abundance: -
j_gene: TRBJ2-1
v_gene: TRBV19

CDR3nt: TGTGCCATCAGTGATTCAGGGCGAGGGGCCGGGGAGCTGTTTTTT
CDR3aa: CAISDSGRGAGELFF
d_gene: -
abundance: few
j_gene: TRBJ2-2
v_gene: TRBV10-3

CDR3nt: TGCGCCAGCAGCCCGGGACAGATTGAGCAGTTCTTC
CDR3aa: CASSPGQIEQFF
d_gene: TRBD1
abundance: -
j_gene: TRBJ2-1
v_gene: TRBV4-1

CDR3nt: TGTGCCATCAGTGATAGGGACAAGCACACTGAAGCTTTCTTT
CDR3aa: CAISDRDKHTEAFF
d_gene: -
abundance: -
j_gene: TRBJ1-1
v_gene: TRBV10-3

CDR3nt: TGTGCCAGCAGCCGAGGGGGTACGGGTTGGACAGAAAATCAGCCCCAGCATTTT
CDR3aa: CASSRGGTGWTENQPQHF
d_gene: -
abundance: once
j_gene: TRBJ1-5
v_gene: TRBV7-8

CDR3nt: TGTGCCATCAGTGATCTAGCGGGACGGGGTGGGCCCGGGGAGCTGTTTTTT
CDR3aa: CAISDLAGRGGPGELFF
d_gene: TRBD2
abundance: -
j_gene: TRBJ2-2
v_gene: TRBV10-3

CDR3nt: TGCGCCAGCAGCCAAGATGGGGGACAGGCCAATCAGCCCCAGCATTTT
CDR3aa: CASSQDGGQANQPQHF
d_gene: TRBD1
abundance: -
j_gene: TRBJ1-5
v_gene: TRBV4-3

CDR3nt: TGCAGTGCTAGTCCCCCGGGACTAGCGGCCTACGAGCAGTACTTC
CDR3aa: CSASPPGLAAYEQYF
d_gene: TRBD2
abundance: -
j_gene: TRBJ2-7
v_gene: TRBV20-1

CDR3nt: TGTGCCAGCAGTTACTCCCCAGCGGGCCCCAATGAGCAGTTCTTC
CDR3aa: CASSYSPAGPNEQFF
d_gene: -
abundance: -
j_gene: TRBJ2-1
v_gene: TRBV6-2/TRBV6-3

CDR3nt: TGTGCCAGCTCATGGCGGCTTGATTCCCAAGAGACCCAGTACTTC
CDR3aa: CASSWRLDSQETQYF
d_gene: -
abundance: -
j_gene: TRBJ2-5
v_gene: TRBV4-2

CDR3nt: TGCGCCAGCAGCCCCGACAGGGAATATGGCTACACCTTC
CDR3aa: CASSPDREYGYTF
d_gene: TRBD1
abundance: -
j_gene: TRBJ1-2
v_gene: TRBV5-1

CDR3nt: TGTGCCAGCTTGGGGGCGGCCCCTTTGAATGAGCAGTTCTTC
CDR3aa: CASLGAAPLNEQFF
d_gene: -
abundance: -
j_gene: TRBJ2-1
v_gene: TRBV6-6

CDR3nt: TGTGCCAGCACCCTCTCGGGGGGGCGAAAAGGCTACACCTTC
CDR3aa: CASTLSGGRKGYTF
d_gene: -
abundance: -
j_gene: TRBJ1-2
v_gene: TRBV28

CDR3nt: TGTGCCAGCAGCTTAAGGGGACTAGCGGGAGACGGCAATGAGCAGTTCTTC
CDR3aa: CASSLRGLAGDGNEQFF
d_gene: TRBD2
abundance: once
j_gene: TRBJ2-1
v_gene: TRBV11-3

CDR3nt: TGTGCCAGCAGCTTGCTCGAGGGTCACGCTGAAGCTTTCTTT
CDR3aa: CASSLLEGHAEAFF
d_gene: -
abundance: once
j_gene: TRBJ1-1
v_gene: TRBV5-4

CDR3nt: TGTGCCAGCAGTAAAGGGGGGCTTAGCGAGCAGTACTTC
CDR3aa: CASSKGGLSEQYF
d_gene: -
abundance: -
j_gene: TRBJ2-7
v_gene: TRBV28